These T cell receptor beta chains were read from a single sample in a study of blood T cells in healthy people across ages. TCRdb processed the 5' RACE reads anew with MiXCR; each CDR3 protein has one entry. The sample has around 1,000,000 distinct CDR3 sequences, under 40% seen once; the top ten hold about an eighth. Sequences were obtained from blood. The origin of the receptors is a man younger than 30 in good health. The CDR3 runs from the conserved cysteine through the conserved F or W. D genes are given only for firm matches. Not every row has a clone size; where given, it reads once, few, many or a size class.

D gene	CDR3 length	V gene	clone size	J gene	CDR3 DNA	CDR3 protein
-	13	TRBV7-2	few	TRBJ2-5	TGTGCCAGCAGCTTCAGGGTACAAGAGACCCAGTACTTC	CASSFRVQETQYF
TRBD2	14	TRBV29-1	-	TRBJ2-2	TGCAGCGTCCGGTTCGGGGGGTCTTTCGGGGAGCTGTTTTTT	CSVRFGGSFGELFF
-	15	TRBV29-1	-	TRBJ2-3	TGCAGCGTTGAAGATATAGGGGAGCGGACAGATACGCAGTATTTT	CSVEDIGERTDTQYF
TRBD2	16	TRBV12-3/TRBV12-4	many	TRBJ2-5	TGTGCCAGCAGTCCTACTAGCGGGGAAAACCAAGAGACCCAGTACTTC	CASSPTSGENQETQYF
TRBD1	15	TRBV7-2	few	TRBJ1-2	TGTGCCAGCAGCGTCGGGACAGCAGATTACTATGGCTACACCTTC	CASSVGTADYYGYTF
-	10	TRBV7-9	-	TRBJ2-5	TGTGCCAGCCCATCCGGGACCCAGTACTTC	CASPSGTQYF
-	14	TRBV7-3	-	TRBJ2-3	TGTGCCAGCAGCCCTGGTCGAGGCTCAGATACGCAGTATTTT	CASSPGRGSDTQYF
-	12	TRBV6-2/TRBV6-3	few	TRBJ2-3	TGTGCCACCGGCGCCTTCACAGATACGCAGTATTTT	CATGAFTDTQYF
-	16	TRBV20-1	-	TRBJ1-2	TGCAGTGCTGGGGTGCCCCTGGGGGGATCTGACTATGGCTACACCTTC	CSAGVPLGGSDYGYTF
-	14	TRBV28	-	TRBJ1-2	TGTGCCAGCAGTTTCAAATATATAATCTATGGCTACACCTTC	CASSFKYIIYGYTF
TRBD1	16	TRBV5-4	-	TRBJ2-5	TGTGCCAGCAGCCCCTGGACAGGGGGAAATATCGATGAGCAGTACTTC	CASSPWTGGNIDEQYF
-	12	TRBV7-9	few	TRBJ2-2	TGTGCCAGCAGCCCATTTGCCGGGGAGCTGTTTTTT	CASSPFAGELFF
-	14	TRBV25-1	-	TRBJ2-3	TGTGCCAGCAGTGAATTGTGGGGCACAGATACGCAGTATTTT	CASSELWGTDTQYF